This is a list of T cell receptor beta chains from one sample in a study of long-term antiretroviral therapy in people with HIV. This table comes from immunoSEQ multiplex PCR, and its TCRdb copy is limited to in-frame clones, with some not included. This sample has some 21,000 clones; over 75% occur once, and the top ten carry 7.5% to 9.5%. Here the sequenced sample was unsorted PBMCs, taken 0.2 years before starting antiretroviral therapy. The receptors derive from a man aged 18-30 years with HIV. CDR3s include the opening cysteine and the closing phenylalanine or tryptophan. Fields, in order: J gene, V gene, D gene, clone size, CDR3 protein, CDR3 DNA. A D gene is named only where the DNA matches it firmly. The size entry is marked missing in some rows and otherwise reads once, few, many or a size class.

j_gene: TRBJ1-2; v_gene: TRBV6-5; d_gene: .; abundance: .; CDR3aa: CASSYSPHTGFYGYTF; CDR3nt: TGTGCCAGCAGTTACTCGCCCCATACAGGATTCTATGGCTACACCTTC
j_gene: TRBJ2-3; v_gene: TRBV5-6; d_gene: .; abundance: .; CDR3aa: CASSPSGVGWETDTQYF; CDR3nt: TGTGCCAGCAGCCCGTCGGGGGTGGGGTGGGAGACAGATACGCAGTATTTT
j_gene: TRBJ1-1; v_gene: TRBV9; d_gene: .; abundance: .; CDR3aa: CASSPTRGGVAEAFF; CDR3nt: TGTGCCAGCAGCCCTACTCGTGGGGGGGTAGCTGAAGCTTTCTTT
j_gene: TRBJ2-1; v_gene: TRBV6-1; d_gene: .; abundance: .; CDR3aa: CASSEIGLKSYNEQFF; CDR3nt: TGTGCCAGCAGTGAAATCGGACTAAAGTCCTACAATGAGCAGTTCTTC
j_gene: TRBJ2-2; v_gene: TRBV7-9; d_gene: .; abundance: once; CDR3aa: CASRGTNTGELFF; CDR3nt: TGTGCCAGCAGGGGTACGAACACCGGGGAGCTGTTTTTT
j_gene: TRBJ2-1; v_gene: TRBV25-1; d_gene: .; abundance: .; CDR3aa: CASSFLGSYNEQFF; CDR3nt: TGTGCCAGCAGTTTCCTAGGGTCCTACAATGAGCAGTTCTTC
j_gene: TRBJ2-7; v_gene: TRBV9; d_gene: TRBD2; abundance: .; CDR3aa: CASSPWGGKGSEQYF; CDR3nt: TGTGCCAGCAGCCCCTGGGGGGGGAAGGGTAGCGAGCAGTACTTC
j_gene: TRBJ2-2; v_gene: TRBV6-6; d_gene: .; abundance: .; CDR3aa: CASSYSRGELFF; CDR3nt: TGTGCCAGCAGTTACTCAAGAGGGGAGCTGTTTTTT
j_gene: TRBJ1-6; v_gene: TRBV7-9; d_gene: .; abundance: .; CDR3aa: CASSPTSLGVSDSPLHF; CDR3nt: TGTGCCAGCAGCCCTACCAGCCTCGGGGTATCCGATTCACCCCTCCACTTT
j_gene: TRBJ1-1; v_gene: TRBV6-1; d_gene: .; abundance: .; CDR3aa: CVTLAYLSIHTEAFF; CDR3nt: TGTGTCACCCTGGCCTACCTGTCGATCCACACTGAAGCTTTCTTT
j_gene: TRBJ1-1; v_gene: TRBV25-1; d_gene: TRBD1; abundance: few; CDR3aa: CASSEWTGVLTEAFF; CDR3nt: TGTGCCAGCAGTGAATGGACAGGGGTGTTAACTGAAGCTTTCTTT
j_gene: TRBJ1-1; v_gene: TRBV5-4; d_gene: .; abundance: .; CDR3aa: CASSWEIGSYTEAFF; CDR3nt: TGTGCCAGCAGCTGGGAGATTGGCTCTTACACTGAAGCTTTCTTT
j_gene: TRBJ1-2; v_gene: TRBV6-5; d_gene: .; abundance: once; CDR3aa: CASSFTRQANYGYTF; CDR3nt: TGTGCCAGCAGTTTTACTCGGCAGGCTAACTATGGCTACACCTTC
j_gene: TRBJ2-5; v_gene: TRBV4-1; d_gene: .; abundance: .; CDR3aa: CASSRSFDGQETQYF; CDR3nt: TGCGCCAGCTCGCGCAGTTTCGACGGCCAAGAGACCCAGTACTTC
j_gene: TRBJ2-7; v_gene: TRBV5-4; d_gene: TRBD1; abundance: .; CDR3aa: CASSLESRGTGYEQYF; CDR3nt: TGTGCCAGCAGCTTGGAAAGCAGGGGGACGGGGTACGAGCAGTACTTC
j_gene: TRBJ1-1; v_gene: TRBV19; d_gene: .; abundance: .; CDR3aa: CASSISSGTVAFF; CDR3nt: TGTGCCAGTAGTATATCTTCGGGGACGGTGGCTTTCTTT
j_gene: TRBJ2-2; v_gene: TRBV5-8; d_gene: .; abundance: .; CDR3aa: CASSSGSITGELFF; CDR3nt: TGTGCCAGCAGCTCGGGGTCTATCACCGGGGAGCTGTTTTTT
j_gene: TRBJ2-7; v_gene: TRBV5-6; d_gene: .; abundance: .; CDR3aa: CASSQRAAYEQYF; CDR3nt: TGTGCCAGCAGCCAACGAGCGGCCTACGAGCAGTACTTC
j_gene: TRBJ2-1; v_gene: TRBV7-3; d_gene: TRBD2; abundance: .; CDR3aa: CASSLLAGGTYNEQFF; CDR3nt: TGTGCCAGCAGCTTACTTGCGGGAGGAACGTACAATGAGCAGTTCTTC
j_gene: TRBJ2-2; v_gene: TRBV11-2; d_gene: .; abundance: .; CDR3aa: CASSFRDGSFQGELFF; CDR3nt: TGTGCCAGCAGCTTTAGGGACGGGAGTTTCCAAGGGGAGCTGTTTTTT
j_gene: TRBJ2-7; v_gene: TRBV19; d_gene: .; abundance: .; CDR3aa: CATTERVNSYEQYF; CDR3nt: TGTGCCACCACGGAACGGGTCAACTCCTACGAGCAGTACTTC
j_gene: TRBJ1-3; v_gene: TRBV6-1; d_gene: TRBD1; abundance: once; CDR3aa: CASWTGSGNTIYF; CDR3nt: TGTGCCAGCTGGACAGGGAGTGGAAACACCATATATTTT
j_gene: TRBJ1-1; v_gene: TRBV11-1; d_gene: .; abundance: .; CDR3aa: CASSFAGTEAFF; CDR3nt: TGTGCCAGCAGCTTCGCCGGGACAGAAGCTTTCTTT
j_gene: TRBJ2-7; v_gene: TRBV11-3; d_gene: TRBD2; abundance: .; CDR3aa: CASSLGEAGGASYEQYF; CDR3nt: TGTGCCAGCAGCTTAGGGGAAGCGGGAGGCGCCTCCTACGAGCAGTACTTC
j_gene: TRBJ1-2; v_gene: TRBV4-2; d_gene: .; abundance: .; CDR3aa: CASSQDRAGWVNYGYTF; CDR3nt: TGTGCCAGCAGCCAAGATCGGGCAGGGTGGGTTAACTATGGCTACACCTTC
j_gene: TRBJ2-6; v_gene: TRBV18; d_gene: .; abundance: .; CDR3aa: CASSGSGANVLTF; CDR3nt: TGTGCCAGCTCTGGCTCTGGGGCCAACGTCCTGACTTTC
j_gene: TRBJ2-1; v_gene: TRBV4-1; d_gene: .; abundance: .; CDR3aa: CASSQDPAASYNEQFF; CDR3nt: TGCGCCAGCAGCCAAGATCCGGCGGCCTCCTACAATGAGCAGTTCTTC
j_gene: TRBJ1-1; v_gene: TRBV30; d_gene: .; abundance: .; CDR3aa: CASGILMNTEAFF; CDR3nt: TGTGCCTCGGGGATCCTCATGAACACTGAAGCTTTCTTT
j_gene: TRBJ1-2; v_gene: TRBV2; d_gene: .; abundance: .; CDR3aa: CASSESPAGYGYTF; CDR3nt: TGTGCCAGCAGTGAATCCCCTGCAGGGTACGGCTACACCTTC
j_gene: TRBJ2-7; v_gene: TRBV27; d_gene: TRBD2; abundance: .; CDR3aa: CASSFGAGGRVEQYF; CDR3nt: TGTGCCAGCAGTTTCGGGGCGGGGGGCCGTGTCGAGCAGTACTTC
j_gene: TRBJ2-1; v_gene: TRBV2; d_gene: TRBD2; abundance: .; CDR3aa: CASYGTSGRTEQFF; CDR3nt: TGTGCCAGTTACGGGACTAGCGGGAGAACTGAGCAGTTCTTC
j_gene: TRBJ2-7; v_gene: TRBV7-9; d_gene: .; abundance: .; CDR3aa: CASSPTGQIYEQYF; CDR3nt: TGTGCCAGCAGTCCCACGGGGCAGATCTACGAGCAGTACTTC
j_gene: TRBJ2-7; v_gene: TRBV7-9; d_gene: .; abundance: .; CDR3aa: CASSVQRRHEQYF; CDR3nt: TGTGCCAGCAGCGTACAACGGCGCCACGAGCAGTACTTC
j_gene: TRBJ2-7; v_gene: TRBV10-2; d_gene: TRBD2; abundance: .; CDR3aa: CASRVSGPLYEQYF; CDR3nt: TGCGCCAGCCGGGTTAGCGGGCCCCTCTACGAGCAGTACTTC
j_gene: TRBJ1-2; v_gene: TRBV7-2; d_gene: .; abundance: .; CDR3aa: CASSRDELGGYTF; CDR3nt: TGTGCCAGCAGCCGCGACGAGCTTGGGGGCTACACCTTC
j_gene: TRBJ2-3; v_gene: TRBV23-1; d_gene: TRBD2; abundance: .; CDR3aa: CASSQLGLYTDTQYF; CDR3nt: TGCGCCAGCAGTCAATTGGGACTATACACAGATACGCAGTATTTT
j_gene: TRBJ2-6; v_gene: TRBV30; d_gene: TRBD1; abundance: once; CDR3aa: CAWETGFGANVLTF; CDR3nt: TGTGCCTGGGAGACAGGGTTTGGGGCCAACGTCCTGACTTTC
j_gene: TRBJ2-3; v_gene: TRBV5-4; d_gene: .; abundance: once; CDR3aa: CASSFWGGLQYF; CDR3nt: TGTGCCAGCAGCTTCTGGGGGGGGCTTCAGTATTTT
j_gene: TRBJ2-7; v_gene: TRBV2; d_gene: .; abundance: .; CDR3aa: CASSVHRDEQYF; CDR3nt: TGTGCCAGCAGTGTTCACAGGGACGAGCAGTACTTC
j_gene: TRBJ2-1; v_gene: TRBV11-1; d_gene: TRBD2; abundance: .; CDR3aa: CASLAGPAFNEQFF; CDR3nt: TGTGCCAGCTTAGCGGGTCCTGCCTTCAATGAGCAGTTCTTC
j_gene: TRBJ2-5; v_gene: TRBV28; d_gene: .; abundance: .; CDR3aa: CASEGGTQYF; CDR3nt: TGTGCCAGCGAAGGGGGGACCCAGTACTTC
j_gene: TRBJ2-5; v_gene: TRBV27; d_gene: .; abundance: .; CDR3aa: CARDSGAQYF; CDR3nt: TGTGCCAGAGACTCGGGTGCCCAGTACTTC
j_gene: TRBJ2-3; v_gene: TRBV5-4; d_gene: TRBD2; abundance: .; CDR3aa: CASSLYLAGGQDTQYF; CDR3nt: TGTGCCAGCAGCTTGTACCTAGCGGGGGGGCAAGATACGCAGTATTTT
j_gene: TRBJ2-1; v_gene: TRBV5-4; d_gene: TRBD1; abundance: .; CDR3aa: CASTGEGQGWNEQFF; CDR3nt: TGTGCCAGCACCGGAGAGGGACAGGGTTGGAATGAGCAGTTCTTC
j_gene: TRBJ2-1; v_gene: TRBV4-3; d_gene: .; abundance: .; CDR3aa: CASSDGSSYNEQFF; CDR3nt: TGCGCCAGCAGTGACGGTAGCTCCTACAATGAGCAGTTCTTC
j_gene: TRBJ2-2; v_gene: TRBV4-1; d_gene: .; abundance: .; CDR3aa: CASSQDEATGELFF; CDR3nt: TGCGCCAGCAGCCAAGACGAGGCCACCGGGGAGCTGTTTTTT